Reported below is one T cell receptor beta chain. As yet, its antigen is unknown. This record belongs to a study of Ad26.COV2.S vaccination and SARS-CoV-2 variants. About the research overall: Of the COV1001 trial arms, the Ad26.COV2.S arm included the donor.

Study-level points and caveats: Ad26.COV2.S recipients had broader spike-specific TCRs (P = 0.0014).

Stated treatment: 15 to 20 received Ad26.COV2.S at low or high dose, single or two shots; about five received placebo; per-sample allocation not given. After the first vaccine or placebo injection, samples were drawn on day 63. The germline V gene encodes CDR1 MNHNS and CDR2 SASEGT. V trimming: 4 bases; J trimming: 3 bases; junction bases outside the gene matches: 10. This CDR3 is built from 16 residues. Method: immunoSEQ multiplex PCR; TCRdb's copy keeps in-frame clones and lacks some. Of 300,000 to 500,000 clones listed, 88% are singletons. V is TRBV6-1 and J is TRBJ2-3; TRBD1 matches 7 bases. This TCR was recovered from a person between 18 and 65 years old who received the Ad26.COV2.S COVID-19 vaccine or a placebo. Material: peripheral blood, obtained in a trial of Ad26.COV2.S vaccine versus placebo. The CDR3 sequence: CASSAYIGTETDTQYF. CDR3 nucleotide sequence: TGTGCCAGCAGTGCATACATAGGGACAGAAACAGATACGCAGTATTTT.